This T cell receptor (beta chain) is from a study of T cells in Graves' hyperthyroidism and ophthalmopathy. This clonotype appeared a few times. Its target is unknown. TCR beta CDR3 regions were amplified from RNA. In the first-round RT-PCR of the TCR CDR3, the HTBI primer set was used. TCRdb recomputed calls from the multiplex PCR reads with MiXCR, one row per CDR3 protein. The repertoire has approximately 590,000 distinct CDR3 sequences, 15% to 18% of them found once; the top ten carry around 6.6%. Patients were excluded for uncontrolled infection, other autoimmune disease, pregnancy or lactation. This CDR3 spans 14 amino acids. The germline V gene encodes CDR1 SGHDT and CDR2 YYEEEE. V was shortened by 0 bases and J by 4 bases, with 10 bases between the two germline ends. Study-wide points: Researchers report that a 13 V-J model separated ophthalmopathy from stable hyperthyroidism.

The chain joins TRBV5-6 to TRBJ1-2; D is possibly TRBD1 (5 bases). Sequenced material: blood. The clonotype was recovered from a woman aged 30 to 39 with Graves' hyperthyroidism. CDR3 DNA sequence: TGTGCCAGCAGCTTGGGCCCAGGGACCTATGGCTACACCTTC. It yields the protein CASSLGPGTYGYTF.